Listed here are 17 T cell receptor beta chains from one sample, sequenced in a study of T cells in Graves' hyperthyroidism and ophthalmopathy. It was RNA transcripts that yielded the amplified TCR beta CDR3 regions. TCR CDR3 underwent first-round RT-PCR with the HTBI primer set. TCRdb re-analysed the multiplex PCR reads in MiXCR, keeping a single row per CDR3 protein. This table holds 270,000 or so distinct CDR3 sequences, 25% to 30% found once. The source material was blood. The receptors were sampled from a man between 35 and 55 years old with Graves' hyperthyroidism that later progressed to Graves' ophthalmopathy.

This clonotype was seen at least ten times. This CDR3 is CASSLQGDSEAFF. The CDR3 nucleotides read TGTGCCAGCAGCTTACAGGGGGACTCTGAAGCTTTCTTT. The gene calls are TRBV7-9 and TRBJ1-1; 7 bases line up with TRBD1. The germline gives CDR1 SEHNR, CDR2 FQNEAQ (reference sequence). The CDR3 totals 13 residues. V gave up 2 bases and J gave up 6 bases; unmatched junction bases: 3.

This rearrangement joins TRBV6-2 or TRBV6-3 to TRBJ2-7; TRBD1 might be the D (5 bases). V lost 7 bases to trimming and J lost 1 base, with 8 bases between them. CDR1 is MNHEY and CDR2 is SVGEGT in the germline V gene. This CDR3 comprises 12 residues. The CDR3 DNA reads TGTGCCAGCACAAAGGGGTCCTACGAGCAGTACTTC. This translates into CASTKGSYEQYF.

This clonotype was detected many times. This chain links TRBV14 with TRBJ1-1; TRBD1 is a possible D gene (5 bases). Germline V CDR1 and CDR2: SGHDN, FVKESK. The CDR3 consists of 15 residues. With 2 bases removed from V and 8 bases from J, the gap between germline ends came to 18 bases. CDR3 sequence: CASSQSLADRGEAFF. DNA of the CDR3: TGTGCCAGCAGCCAATCGCTCGCGGATAGGGGAGAAGCTTTCTTT. Combining the CDR3 with reference TRBV14 and TRBJ1-1 gives the whole variable domain EAGVTQFPSHSVIEKGQTVTLRCDPISGHDNLYWYRRVMGKEIKFLLHFVKESKQDESGMPNNRFLAERTGGTYSTLKVQPAELEDSGVYFCASSQSLADRGEAFFGQGTRLTVV.

The chain is built from TRBV20-1 and TRBJ1-6; possible D gene TRBD1, 5 bases. Germline CDR1 and CDR2: DFQATT and SNEGSKA (reference sequence). V lost 1 base and J lost 9, with 19 bases in between. The length of the CDR3 is 16 residues. In DNA, the CDR3 is TGCAGTGCTAGAGCTAGCGAGGGCAGGGACTTTTCACCCCTCCACTTT. Translation gives CSARASEGRDFSPLHF.

This clonotype was counted ten times or more. Compared with germline, one end of the junction differs, possibly owing to a read error. The chain joins TRBV6-1 to TRBJ2-5; TRBD1 or TRBD2 may be the D gene (5 bases each). Germline CDR1 and CDR2: MNHNS and SASEGT. CDR3 length: 12 residues. The CDR3 DNA reads TGCGGCACGGGACGCACCCAAGAGACCCAGTACTTC. Translating it yields CGTGRTQETQYF.

This clonotype was observed many times. CDR3 in amino acids: CASSYGGGDSYEQYF. The CDR3 DNA reads TGTGCCAGCAGTTACGGAGGAGGGGACTCCTACGAGCAGTACTTC. The chain links TRBV6-5 to TRBJ2-7, with D perhaps matching TRBD2 (6 bases). V was pared by 2 bases and J by 0 bases, with 11 bases between. CDR1 and CDR2 from the germline V gene are MNHEY and SVGAGI. This CDR3 is 15 amino acids long.

The J gene is TRBJ2-5, the V gene TRBV5-6; 7 bases line up with TRBD1. The germline V gene has CDR1 SGHDT and CDR2 YYEEEE. The length of the CDR3 is 18 residues. The ends lost 3 bases at V and 2 bases at J; junction bases unmatched: 16. The CDR3 region has the DNA TGTGCCAGCAGCTCTTCCCTACAACAGGGGTTAGGGCAAGAGACCCAGTACTTC. As protein: CASSSSLQQGLGQETQYF.

The chain joins TRBV6-1 to TRBJ1-1, with 7 nucleotides matching TRBD1. Germline V gene lookup returns CDR1 MNHNS and CDR2 SASEGT. CDR3 length equals 14 residues. V lost 6 bases, J lost 4 bases, and 8 bases stayed unmatched. The CDR3 coding sequence is TGTGCCAGCAGGGTACAGGGGTTGGGCACTGAAGCTTTCTTT. It translates to CASRVQGLGTEAFF.

The J gene is TRBJ1-1, the V gene TRBV19, with 7 nucleotides matching TRBD1. The CDR3 length is 14 residues. Germline values: CDR1 LNHDA, CDR2 SQIVND (reference sequence). With V trimmed by 9 bases and J by 0 bases, 7 bases remained unmatched. The CDR3 sequence is CASRRDSLNTEAFF. The CDR3 nucleotides are TGTGCCAGCCGTAGGGACAGTTTGAACACTGAAGCTTTCTTT.

This clonotype occurred many times. The chain employs TRBV12-3 or TRBV12-4 and TRBJ1-1, with D uncertain. V gave up 6 bases and J gave up 4 bases, with 9 bases separating them. The CDR3 length is 12 residues. The CDR3 region has the DNA TGTGCCAGCAGCGCAGGTTCCACTGAAGCTTTCTTT. Translated: CASSAGSTEAFF.

This clonotype was counted at least ten times. The rearrangement joins TRBV29-1 to TRBJ1-2, with D possibly TRBD1 on 5 matching bases. This CDR3 is built from 15 residues. Germline V gives CDR1 SQVTM, CDR2 ANQGSEA. V was clipped by 6 bases and J by 3 bases, with 20 bases between them. CDR3: CSVPGSVQGYYGYTF. The DNA of the CDR3 is TGCAGCGTCCCCGGATCAGTTCAGGGCTACTATGGCTACACCTTC. Combining the CDR3 with reference TRBV29-1 and TRBJ1-2 gives the whole variable domain SAVISQKPSRDICQRGTSLTIQCQVDSQVTMMFWYRQQPGQSLTLIATANQGSEATYESGFVIDKFPISRPNLTFSTLTVSNMSPEDSSIYLCSVPGSVQGYYGYTFGSGTRLTVV.

There are many counts of this clonotype. The CDR3 loop reads CASSLWGRDNSPLHF. The CDR3 DNA sequence: TGTGCCAGCAGTTTATGGGGTAGAGATAATTCACCCCTCCACTTT. The rearrangement uses TRBV27 and TRBJ1-6; D is ambiguous. From germline, CDR1 is MNHEY and CDR2 SMNVEV (reference sequence). The CDR3 is made up of 15 amino acids. V lost 1 base to trimming and J lost 5 bases, with 9 bases between them.

This clonotype came up many times. The rearrangement links TRBV20-1 to TRBJ2-7; TRBD2 might be the D (6 bases). The germline V gene encodes CDR1 DFQATT and CDR2 SNEGSKA (reference sequence). The CDR3 extends over 14 amino acids. Trimming stripped 3 bases from V and 4 bases from J, with 16 bases between. CDR3 sequence reads: CSASTGVGFYEQYF. CDR3 bases: TGCAGTGCTAGTACGGGAGTAGGGTTTTACGAGCAGTACTTC.

The chain links TRBV9 to TRBJ1-2; D is possibly TRBD1 (6 bases). The V end was cut by 3 bases, the J end by 0 bases, with 21 bases between. The germline gives CDR1 SGDLS, CDR2 YYNGEE. This CDR3 is 18 amino acids long. CDR3 in amino acids: CASSAEGGGNIPNYGYTF. The CDR3 nucleotides are TGTGCCAGCAGCGCTGAGGGGGGAGGTAATATCCCTAACTATGGCTACACCTTC.

The CDR3 loop reads CASSLAVAGGRETQYF. CDR3 in DNA: TGCGCCAGCAGCTTGGCGGTAGCGGGAGGTCGGGAGACCCAGTACTTC. This rearrangement joins TRBV5-1 to TRBJ2-5; 10 nucleotides match TRBD2. The CDR3 is 16 residues long. J lost 5 bases, V lost 0 bases, and 7 bases had no gene match. Germline V CDR1 and CDR2: SGHRS, YFSETQ.

This clonotype occurred many times. In DNA, the CDR3 is TGCGCCAGCAGCTCCACCCCGGAGGTGGCAGCTTTCTTT. Its protein is CASSSTPEVAAFF. V is TRBV5-1 and J is TRBJ1-1; D is ambiguous. V shed 3 bases and J shed 10 bases, with 16 bases lying between them. There are 13 residues in the CDR3. CDR1 and CDR2 (germline): SGHRS, YFSETQ.

The CDR3 bases are TGTGCCAGCAGTTATCAGGGCGGGCAAGAGACCCAGTACTTC. Translating gives CASSYQGGQETQYF. This chain uses TRBV6-2 or TRBV6-3 with TRBJ2-5; D possibly matches TRBD1 or TRBD2 (5 bases each). V lost 3 bases and J lost 2, with 10 bases in between. The germline V gene encodes CDR1 MNHEY and CDR2 SVGEGT. The CDR3 loop spans 14 amino acids.